This section outlines one T cell receptor (beta chain) sequence together with its context. Its antigen is unknown. At the DNA level, this CDR3 is encoded by other sequences in the same sample as well. The CDR3 contains 18 residues. Germline values: CDR1 SNHLY, CDR2 FYNNEI. V shed 1 base and J shed 0 bases, with 13 bases lying between them. This sample stems from a study of human thymus T cells. Thymic material originated from resections removed in the course of corrective heart surgery. Profiling relied on immunoSEQ multiplex PCR, and the TCRdb table lists in-frame clones only, not all of them. The sample includes more than 70,000 clones, approximately 97% of them seen just once. Notes on the study in general: Related research described thymic repertoires that were highly overlapping among unrelated individuals.

This rearrangement joins TRBV2 to TRBJ1-6; no reliable D call. Sequenced input: thymus tissue. The receptor was isolated from a boy under two years old with a congenital heart defect but otherwise immunologically healthy. This chain's CDR3 is CASSEGGGPSSYNSPLHF. The CDR3, as DNA: TGTGCCAGCAGTGAAGGCGGAGGGCCGAGCTCCTATAATTCACCCCTCCACTTT.